This T cell receptor beta chain came from a study of memory CD4+ T cells and cytomegalovirus serostatus. The study, taken as a whole, reports: About 40% of the roughly 160 known CMV-associated TCRbeta sequences appeared in CD4+ memory.

Authors' data handling: Out-of-frame sequences were removed, leaving 2,000,000 or so distinct TCRbeta sequences. Sequencing used immunoSEQ multiplex PCR; TCRdb keeps in-frame clones, though not all of them. Clone size and the V and J calls come from that table; the DNA yielded D and trimming. The table records approximately 46,000 clones, about 79% of them present only once. The sort gate was single viable CD3+CD4+CD8-CD45RO+ cells for memory CD4+ T cells. J gave up 5 bases and V 5 bases, and 8 bases lay outside the gene matches. Germline V gene sequence: CDR1 SNHLY, CDR2 FYNNEI. This CDR3 has 14 amino acids. Points on this clone: Antigen specificity is unknown. Within the sample, other DNA sequences also encode this same CDR3.

The chain joins TRBV2 to TRBJ1-1, with 7 bases fitting TRBD1. What was sequenced was memory CD4+ T cells from blood. The receptor was derived from an adult in good health and CMV-seronegative. In nucleotides, the CDR3 is TGTGCCAGCAGTAGGGACAGAGGGTTGACTGAAGCTTTCTTT. It specifies CASSRDRGLTEAFF.